The 10 T cell receptor beta chains below were found in one sample sequenced in a study of blood T cell repertoires in COVID-19. Repertoires were generated with immunoSEQ multiplex PCR, while TCRdb's copy carries only in-frame clones and drops some. The table lists approximately 250,000 clones, approximately 88% of them singletons, with 0.95% to 1.5% in the top ten. The sequencing input was PBMCs or T cells enriched from blood (not recorded which). The origin of the receptors is a woman aged 40 to 50 with acute COVID-19.

V is TRBV10-2 and J is TRBJ2-5; 7 bases line up with TRBD1. The V gene end was trimmed by 2 bases and the J gene end by 2 bases; junction bases not matched to a gene: 11. CDR3 length: 17 amino acids. Germline-derived CDR1 and CDR2 are WSHSY and SAAADI. The CDR3 sequence is CASSETAGTERQETQYF. The DNA for the CDR3 is TGCGCCAGCAGTGAGACTGCAGGGACAGAGAGACAAGAGACCCAGTACTTC.

V usage is TRBV28 and J usage is TRBJ1-1; maybe TRBD1 (5 bases). Germline CDR1 is MDHEN and CDR2 is SYDVKM. The CDR3 loop spans 13 amino acids. V was shortened by 4 bases and J by 6 bases, with 12 bases between the two germline ends. The CDR3 reads CASSSVGASEAFF. The CDR3 DNA reads as TGTGCCAGCAGTTCGGTAGGGGCCTCTGAAGCTTTCTTT.

This clone was recorded a few times. V is TRBV18 and J is TRBJ1-1; no firm D call. The V gene lost 4 bases and the J gene lost 1 base, with 7 bases spanning the gap. From germline, CDR1 is KGHSH and CDR2 LQKENI. The CDR3 is 13 amino acids. Here the CDR3 reads CASSRAPNTEAFF. The CDR3 region has the DNA TGTGCCAGCTCACGGGCCCCGAACACTGAAGCTTTCTTT.

The chain is built from TRBV3-1 (or the pseudogene TRBV3-2) and TRBJ1-2; 8 positions match TRBD1. Germline V lookup: CDR1 LGHDT, CDR2 YNNKEL (reference sequence). V trimming: 4 bases; J trimming: 6 bases; junction bases outside the gene matches: 16. The CDR3 runs 17 residues. The chain's CDR3 is CASSPTGGRGLRDGYTF. The CDR3 nucleotides read TGTGCCAGCAGCCCAACAGGGGGAAGGGGTCTCCGGGATGGCTACACCTTC.

The chain combines TRBV18 with TRBJ2-7; a weak D match, TRBD2 (5 bases). In germline, CDR1 is KGHSH, CDR2 LQKENI. This CDR3 region has 13 residues. The ends were cut back, 3 bases at V and 1 base at J, with 7 bases in the middle. The CDR3, as DNA: TGTGCCAGCTCACCTCCGGGATCCTACGAGCAGTACGTC. Translating it yields CASSPPGSYEQYV.

This chain connects TRBV12-5 to TRBJ2-5, with TRBD1 matching 8 bases. In germline, CDR1 is LGHNT, CDR2 FRNRAP. V lost 7 bases, J lost 4 bases, and 8 bases stayed unmatched. The CDR3 is made up of 14 amino acids. CDR3 loop: CASALDREGETQYF. The CDR3, as DNA: TGTGCTAGTGCCCTGGACAGGGAAGGAGAGACCCAGTACTTC.

This sequence joins TRBV3-1 (or the pseudogene TRBV3-2) and TRBJ2-7; D is perhaps TRBD2 (5 bases). Germline V gives CDR1 LGHDT, CDR2 YNNKEL (reference sequence). Trimming removed 4 bases from V and 3 bases from J, with 13 bases in between. This CDR3 comprises 14 residues. The CDR3 region has the DNA TGTGCCAGCAGCCCCCTCCCGGGGTTCTACGAGCAGTACGTC. Translation gives CASSPLPGFYEQYV.

The CDR3 nucleotides are TGTGCCAGCGGTTACACAGGGGACGAGCAGTACTTC. Residues: CASGYTGDEQYF. The rearrangement uses TRBV3-1 (or the pseudogene TRBV3-2) and TRBJ2-7; 7 bases agree with TRBD1. In germline, CDR1 is LGHDT, CDR2 YNNKEL (reference sequence). Trimming cost V 8 bases and J 5 bases; bases outside gene matches: 6. This CDR3 has 12 residues.

The count of this clone is one. J is TRBJ2-7 and V is TRBV5-4; 11 nucleotides line up with TRBD2. With 3 bases clipped from V and 4 bases from J, the junction kept 6 bases outside the gene matches. Germline lookup yields CDR1 SGHNT and CDR2 YYREEE (reference sequence). The CDR3 spans 15 residues. The CDR3 nucleotides are TGTGCCAGCAGCTCGAGACTAGCGGGACGATACGAGCAGTACTTC. Translation gives CASSSRLAGRYEQYF.

V and J are TRBV7-8 and TRBJ2-3; 10 bases agree with TRBD2. The CDR3 sequence is 15 residues long. Germline-derived CDR1 and CDR2 are SGHVS and FQNEAQ. The ends lost 6 bases at V and 4 bases at J; junction bases unmatched: 7. The CDR3 region is CASSKLAGVSDTQYF. The CDR3 nucleotides are TGTGCCAGCAGTAAGCTAGCGGGAGTCTCAGATACGCAGTATTTT. Based on the CDR3 plus reference TRBV7-8 and TRBJ2-3, the full variable domain is GAGVSQSPRYKVAKRGQDVALRCDPISGHVSLFWYQQALGQGPEFLTYFQNEAQLDKSGLPSDRFFAERPEGSVSTLKIQRTQQEDSAVYLCASSKLAGVSDTQYFGPGTRLTVL.